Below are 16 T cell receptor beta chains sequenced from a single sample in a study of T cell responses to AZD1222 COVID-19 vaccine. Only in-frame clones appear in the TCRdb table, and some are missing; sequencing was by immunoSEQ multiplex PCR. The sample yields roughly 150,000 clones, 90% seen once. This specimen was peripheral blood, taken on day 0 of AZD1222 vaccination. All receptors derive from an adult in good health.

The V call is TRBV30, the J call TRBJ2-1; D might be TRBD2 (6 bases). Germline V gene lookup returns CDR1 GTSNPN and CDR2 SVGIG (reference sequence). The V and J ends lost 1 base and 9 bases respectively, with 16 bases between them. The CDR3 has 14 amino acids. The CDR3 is CAWSELAGRGEQFF. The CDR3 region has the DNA TGTGCCTGGAGTGAGCTGGCGGGAAGGGGTGAGCAGTTCTTC.

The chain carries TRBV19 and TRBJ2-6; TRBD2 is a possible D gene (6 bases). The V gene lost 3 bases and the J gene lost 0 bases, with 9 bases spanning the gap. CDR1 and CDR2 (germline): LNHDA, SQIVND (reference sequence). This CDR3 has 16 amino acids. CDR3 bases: TGTGCCAGTAGTATTGGAGGGTACTCTGGGGCCAACGTCCTGACTTTC. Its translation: CASSIGGYSGANVLTF.

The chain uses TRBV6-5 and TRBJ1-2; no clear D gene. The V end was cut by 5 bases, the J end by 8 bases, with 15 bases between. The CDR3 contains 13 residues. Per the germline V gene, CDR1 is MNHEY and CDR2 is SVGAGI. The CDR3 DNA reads TGTGCCAGCAGTCCCGACCCTTCCCGGGGCTACACCTTC. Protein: CASSPDPSRGYTF.

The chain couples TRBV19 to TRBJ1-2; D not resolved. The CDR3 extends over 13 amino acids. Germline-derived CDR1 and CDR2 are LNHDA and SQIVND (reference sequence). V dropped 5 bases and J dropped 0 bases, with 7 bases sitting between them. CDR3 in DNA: TGTGCCAGTAGTTGGGGTGCTAACTATGGCTACACCTTC. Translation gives CASSWGANYGYTF.

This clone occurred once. The CDR3 is CASSPPGGSTDTQYF. For the CDR3, the DNA is TGTGCCAGCTCACCACCGGGCGGGAGTACAGATACGCAGTATTTT. The genes are TRBV18 and TRBJ2-3; TRBD2 matches at 7 bases. Unmatched junction bases numbered 3, after V lost 0 bases and J lost 3 bases. The CDR3 totals 15 residues. Germline V lookup: CDR1 KGHSH, CDR2 LQKENI.

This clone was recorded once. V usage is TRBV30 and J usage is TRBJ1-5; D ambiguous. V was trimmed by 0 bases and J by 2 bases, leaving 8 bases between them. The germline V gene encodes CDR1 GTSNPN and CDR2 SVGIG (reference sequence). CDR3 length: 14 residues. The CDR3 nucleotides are TGTGCCTGGAGTGTTCTAACAGGCAATCAGCCCCAGCATTTT. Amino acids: CAWSVLTGNQPQHF.

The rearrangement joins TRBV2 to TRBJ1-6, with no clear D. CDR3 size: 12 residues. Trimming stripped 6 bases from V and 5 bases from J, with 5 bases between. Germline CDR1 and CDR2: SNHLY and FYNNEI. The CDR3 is CASRADNSPLHF. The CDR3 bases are TGTGCCAGCAGAGCGGATAATTCACCCCTCCACTTT.

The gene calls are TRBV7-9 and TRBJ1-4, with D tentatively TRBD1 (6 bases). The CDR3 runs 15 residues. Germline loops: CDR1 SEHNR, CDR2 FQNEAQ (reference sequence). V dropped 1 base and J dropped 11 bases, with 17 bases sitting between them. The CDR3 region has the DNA TGTGCCAGCAGCTTAGGGGACTCACAGGGCGAGAAACTGTTTTTT. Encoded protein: CASSLGDSQGEKLFF.

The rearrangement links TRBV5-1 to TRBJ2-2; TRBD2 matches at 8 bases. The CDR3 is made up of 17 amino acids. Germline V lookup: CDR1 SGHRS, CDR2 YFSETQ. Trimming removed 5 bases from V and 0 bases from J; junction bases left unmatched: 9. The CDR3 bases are TGCGCCAGCAGACCCGGACTAGCAGTTGCGAACACCGGGGAGCTGTTTTTT. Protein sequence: CASRPGLAVANTGELFF.

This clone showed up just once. CDR3 nucleotides: TGTGCCAGTAGTATAGATCTACGGTCTCTAGGTGGCAATCAGCCCCAGCATTTT. This gives the protein CASSIDLRSLGGNQPQHF. The gene calls are TRBV19 and TRBJ1-5; no reliable D call. The V and J ends lost 0 bases and 2 bases respectively, with 17 bases between them. Germline V gene sequence: CDR1 LNHDA, CDR2 SQIVND (reference sequence). The length of the CDR3 is 18 residues.

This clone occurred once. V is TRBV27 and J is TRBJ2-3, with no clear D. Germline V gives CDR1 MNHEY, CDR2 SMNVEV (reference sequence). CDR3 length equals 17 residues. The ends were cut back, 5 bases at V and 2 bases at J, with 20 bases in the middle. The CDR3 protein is CASSPVPEFKPTDTQYF. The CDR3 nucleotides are TGTGCCAGCAGTCCCGTGCCCGAATTCAAACCCACAGATACGCAGTATTTT.

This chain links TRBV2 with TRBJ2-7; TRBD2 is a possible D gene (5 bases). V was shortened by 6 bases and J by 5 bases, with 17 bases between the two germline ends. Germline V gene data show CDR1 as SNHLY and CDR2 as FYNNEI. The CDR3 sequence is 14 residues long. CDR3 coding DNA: TGTGCCAGCAGCAGATCACAGACTACCCACGAGCAGTACTTC. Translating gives CASSRSQTTHEQYF.

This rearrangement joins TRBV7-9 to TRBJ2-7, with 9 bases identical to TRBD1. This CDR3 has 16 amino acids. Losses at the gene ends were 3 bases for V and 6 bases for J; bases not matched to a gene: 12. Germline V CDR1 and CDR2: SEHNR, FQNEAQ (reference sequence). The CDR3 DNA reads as TGTGCCAGCAGCTTTTTTCCCGGGACAGGGACTTCCGAGCAGTACTTC. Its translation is CASSFFPGTGTSEQYF.

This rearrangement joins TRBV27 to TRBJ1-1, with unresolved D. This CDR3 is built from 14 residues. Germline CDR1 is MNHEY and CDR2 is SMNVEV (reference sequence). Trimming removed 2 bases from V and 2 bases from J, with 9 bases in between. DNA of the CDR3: TGTGCCAGCAGTTTAGTAGGGATCAACACTGAAGCTTTCTTT. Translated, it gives CASSLVGINTEAFF.

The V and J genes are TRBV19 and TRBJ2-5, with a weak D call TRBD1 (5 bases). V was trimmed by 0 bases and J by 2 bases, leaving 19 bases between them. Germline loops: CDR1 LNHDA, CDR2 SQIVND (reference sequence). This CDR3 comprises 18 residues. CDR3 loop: CASSIDLLTANPQETQYF. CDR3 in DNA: TGTGCCAGTAGTATAGATCTATTGACAGCCAACCCTCAAGAGACCCAGTACTTC.

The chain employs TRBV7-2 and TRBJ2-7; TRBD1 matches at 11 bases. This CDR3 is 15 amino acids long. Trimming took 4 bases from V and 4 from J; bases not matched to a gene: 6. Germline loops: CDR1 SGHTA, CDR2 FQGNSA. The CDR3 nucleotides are TGTGCCAGCAGCTGGCGGACAGGGGGCATGTACGAGCAGTACTTC. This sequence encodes CASSWRTGGMYEQYF.